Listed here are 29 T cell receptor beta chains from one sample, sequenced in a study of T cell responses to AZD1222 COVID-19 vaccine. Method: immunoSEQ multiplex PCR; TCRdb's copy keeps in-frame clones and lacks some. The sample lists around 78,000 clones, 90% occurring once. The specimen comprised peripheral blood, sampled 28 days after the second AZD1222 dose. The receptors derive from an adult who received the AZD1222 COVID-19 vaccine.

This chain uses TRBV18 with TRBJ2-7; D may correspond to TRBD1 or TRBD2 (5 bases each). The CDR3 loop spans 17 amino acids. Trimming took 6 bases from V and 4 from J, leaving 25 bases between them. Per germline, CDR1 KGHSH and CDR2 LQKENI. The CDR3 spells CASSPGAGGRRQYEQYF. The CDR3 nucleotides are TGTGCCAGCTCCCCCGGGGCAGGAGGTCGTAGGCAGTACGAGCAGTACTTC.

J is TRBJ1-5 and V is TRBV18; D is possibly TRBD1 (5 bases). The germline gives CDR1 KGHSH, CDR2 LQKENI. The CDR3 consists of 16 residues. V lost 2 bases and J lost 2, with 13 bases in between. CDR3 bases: TGTGCCAGCTCACCAACAGGCGTGAGGGGCAATCAGCCCCAGCATTTT. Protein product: CASSPTGVRGNQPQHF.

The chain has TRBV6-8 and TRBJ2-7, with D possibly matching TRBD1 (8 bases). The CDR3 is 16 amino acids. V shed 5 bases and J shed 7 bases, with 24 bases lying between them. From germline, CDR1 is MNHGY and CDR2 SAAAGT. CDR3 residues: CASSQTGERGFDEQYF. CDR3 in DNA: TGTGCCAGCAGTCAGACAGGGGAGCGGGGTTTTGATGAGCAGTACTTC.

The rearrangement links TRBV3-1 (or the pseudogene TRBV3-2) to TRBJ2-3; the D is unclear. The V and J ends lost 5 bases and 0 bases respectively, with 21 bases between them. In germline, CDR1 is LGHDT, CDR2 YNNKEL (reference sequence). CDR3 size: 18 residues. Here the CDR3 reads CASSKRRITATSTDTQYF. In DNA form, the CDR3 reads TGTGCCAGCAGCAAGAGGCGCATCACAGCGACTAGCACAGATACGCAGTATTTT.

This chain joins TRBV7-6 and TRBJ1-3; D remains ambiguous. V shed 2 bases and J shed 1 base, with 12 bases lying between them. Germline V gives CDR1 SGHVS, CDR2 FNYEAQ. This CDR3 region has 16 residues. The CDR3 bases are TGTGCCAGCAGCTTAAGGGAGCGGGCGTCTGGAAACACCATATATTTT. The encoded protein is CASSLRERASGNTIYF.

In DNA form, the CDR3 reads TGTGCCAGCAGCTTAGCCTCGGGACAGGGAAACGAGCAGTACTTC. Encoded protein: CASSLASGQGNEQYF. This chain connects TRBV7-9 to TRBJ2-7; 9 nucleotides agree with TRBD1. CDR3 length: 15 residues. Trimming removed 0 bases from V and 5 bases from J; junction bases left unmatched: 5. Germline CDR1 is SEHNR and CDR2 is FQNEAQ (reference sequence).

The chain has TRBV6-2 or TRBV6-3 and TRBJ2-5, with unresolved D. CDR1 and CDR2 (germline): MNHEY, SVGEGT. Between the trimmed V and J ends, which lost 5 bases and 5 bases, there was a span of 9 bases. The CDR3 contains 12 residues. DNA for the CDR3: TGTGCCAGCAGTCGCCTTGGTGAGACCCAGTACTTC. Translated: CASSRLGETQYF.

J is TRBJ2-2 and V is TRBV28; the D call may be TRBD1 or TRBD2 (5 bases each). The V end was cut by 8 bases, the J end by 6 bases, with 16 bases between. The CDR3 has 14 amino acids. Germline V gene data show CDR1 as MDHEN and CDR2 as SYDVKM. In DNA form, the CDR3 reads TGTGCCAGCGGGGAGACAGTGCGGGCCGGGGAGCTGTTTTTT. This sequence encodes CASGETVRAGELFF.

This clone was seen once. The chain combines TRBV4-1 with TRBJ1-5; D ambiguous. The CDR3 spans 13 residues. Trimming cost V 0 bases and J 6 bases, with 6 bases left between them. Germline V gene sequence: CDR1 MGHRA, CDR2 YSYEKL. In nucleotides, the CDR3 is TGCGCCAGCAGCCAAGAACGGAGTCAGCCCCAGCATTTT. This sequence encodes CASSQERSQPQHF.

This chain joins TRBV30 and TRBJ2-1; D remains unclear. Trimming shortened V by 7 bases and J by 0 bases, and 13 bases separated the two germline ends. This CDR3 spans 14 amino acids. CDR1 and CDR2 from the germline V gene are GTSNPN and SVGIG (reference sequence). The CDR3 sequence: CALLTASSYNEQFF. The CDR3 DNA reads TGTGCCTTGCTCACTGCGAGCTCCTACAATGAGCAGTTCTTC.

The CDR3 is CASSLVQGNRGYTF. CDR3 nucleotide sequence: TGCGCCAGCAGCTTGGTTCAGGGGAATCGAGGCTACACCTTC. V usage is TRBV5-1 and J usage is TRBJ1-2; maybe TRBD1 (6 bases). The CDR3 consists of 14 residues. The germline gives CDR1 SGHRS, CDR2 YFSETQ. The ends were cut back, 0 bases at V and 8 bases at J, with 14 bases in the middle.

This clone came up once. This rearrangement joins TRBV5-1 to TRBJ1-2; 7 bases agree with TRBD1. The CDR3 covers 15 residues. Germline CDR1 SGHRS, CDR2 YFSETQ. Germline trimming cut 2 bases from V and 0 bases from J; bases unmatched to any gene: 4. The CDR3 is CASSFSGTANYGYTF. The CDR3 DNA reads TGCGCCAGCAGCTTCTCGGGGACAGCTAACTATGGCTACACCTTC.

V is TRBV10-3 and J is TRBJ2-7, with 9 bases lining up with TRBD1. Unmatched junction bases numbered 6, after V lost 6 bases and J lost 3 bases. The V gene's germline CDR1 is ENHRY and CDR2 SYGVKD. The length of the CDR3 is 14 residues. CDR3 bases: TGTGCCATCAGACCGGGACAGGGTAACTACGAGCAGTACTTC. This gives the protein CAIRPGQGNYEQYF.

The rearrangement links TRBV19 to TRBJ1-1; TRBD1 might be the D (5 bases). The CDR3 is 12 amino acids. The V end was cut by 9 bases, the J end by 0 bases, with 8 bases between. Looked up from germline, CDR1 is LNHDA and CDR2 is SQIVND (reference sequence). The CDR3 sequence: CASRELNTEAFF. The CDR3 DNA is TGTGCCAGCAGGGAGCTGAACACTGAAGCTTTCTTT.

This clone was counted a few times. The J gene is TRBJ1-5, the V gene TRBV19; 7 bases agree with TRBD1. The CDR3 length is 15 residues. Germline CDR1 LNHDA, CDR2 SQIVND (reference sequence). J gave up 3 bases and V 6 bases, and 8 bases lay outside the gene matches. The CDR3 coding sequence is TGTGCCAGTAGCCTTGACAGGGCCTTCAATCAGCCCCAGCATTTT. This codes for CASSLDRAFNQPQHF.

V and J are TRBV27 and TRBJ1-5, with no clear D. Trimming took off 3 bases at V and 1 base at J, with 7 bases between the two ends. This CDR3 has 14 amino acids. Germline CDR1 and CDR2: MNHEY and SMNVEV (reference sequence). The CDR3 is CASSFRRSNQPQHF. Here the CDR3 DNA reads TGTGCCAGCAGTTTTAGAAGGAGCAATCAGCCCCAGCATTTT.

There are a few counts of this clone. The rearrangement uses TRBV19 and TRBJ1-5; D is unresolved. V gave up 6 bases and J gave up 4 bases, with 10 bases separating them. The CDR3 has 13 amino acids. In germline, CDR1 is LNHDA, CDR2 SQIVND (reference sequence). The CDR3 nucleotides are TGTGCCAGTAGCAAGGACCCTAATCAGCCCCAGCATTTT. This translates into CASSKDPNQPQHF.

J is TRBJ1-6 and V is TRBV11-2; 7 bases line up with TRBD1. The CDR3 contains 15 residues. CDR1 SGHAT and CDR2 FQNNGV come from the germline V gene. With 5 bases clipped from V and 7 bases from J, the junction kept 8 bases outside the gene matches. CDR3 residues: CASSTGTAGNSPLHF. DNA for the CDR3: TGTGCCAGCAGCACCGGGACAGCTGGCAATTCACCCCTCCACTTT.

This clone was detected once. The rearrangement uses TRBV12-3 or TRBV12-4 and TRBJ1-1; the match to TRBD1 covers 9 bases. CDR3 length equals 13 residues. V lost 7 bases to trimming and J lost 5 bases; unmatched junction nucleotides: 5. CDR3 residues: CASTQGARTEAFF. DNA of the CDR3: TGTGCCAGCACACAGGGGGCGAGGACTGAAGCTTTCTTT.

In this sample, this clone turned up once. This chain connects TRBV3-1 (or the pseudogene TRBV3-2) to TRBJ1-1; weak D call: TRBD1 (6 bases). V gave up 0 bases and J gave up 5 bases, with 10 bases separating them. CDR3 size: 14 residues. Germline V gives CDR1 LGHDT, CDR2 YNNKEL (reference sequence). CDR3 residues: CASSQETGSTEAFF. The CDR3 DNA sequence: TGTGCCAGCAGCCAAGAAACAGGGAGTACTGAAGCTTTCTTT.

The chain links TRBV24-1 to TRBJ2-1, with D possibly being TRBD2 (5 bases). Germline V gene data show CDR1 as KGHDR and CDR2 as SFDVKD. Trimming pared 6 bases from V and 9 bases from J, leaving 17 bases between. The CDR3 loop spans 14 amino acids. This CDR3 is CATSFPGSVGEQFF. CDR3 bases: TGTGCCACCAGTTTTCCGGGGAGTGTCGGTGAGCAGTTCTTC.

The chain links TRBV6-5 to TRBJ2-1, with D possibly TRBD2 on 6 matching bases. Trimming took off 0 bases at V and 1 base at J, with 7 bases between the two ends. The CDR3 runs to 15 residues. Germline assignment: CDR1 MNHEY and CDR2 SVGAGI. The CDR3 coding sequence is TGTGCCAGCAGTTACTCGGGACTGTCCTACAATGAGCAGTTCTTC. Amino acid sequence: CASSYSGLSYNEQFF.

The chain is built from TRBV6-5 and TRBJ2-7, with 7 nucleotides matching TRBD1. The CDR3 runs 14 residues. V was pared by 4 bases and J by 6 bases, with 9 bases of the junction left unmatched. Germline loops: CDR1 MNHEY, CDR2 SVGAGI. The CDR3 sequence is CASSSPGQRVEQYF. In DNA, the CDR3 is TGTGCCAGCAGTTCCCCGGGACAGAGGGTCGAGCAGTACTTC.

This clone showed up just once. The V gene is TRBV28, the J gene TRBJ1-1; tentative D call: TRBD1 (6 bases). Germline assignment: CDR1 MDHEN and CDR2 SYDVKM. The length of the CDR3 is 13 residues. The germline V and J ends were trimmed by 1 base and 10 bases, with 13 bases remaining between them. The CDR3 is CASSLSRDTAAFF. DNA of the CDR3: TGTGCCAGCAGTTTATCCCGGGACACAGCAGCTTTCTTT. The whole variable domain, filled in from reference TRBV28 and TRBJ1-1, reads DVKVTQSSRYLVKRTGEKVFLECVQDMDHENMFWYRQDPGLGLRLIYFSYDVKMKEKGDIPEGYSVSREKKERFSLILESASTNQTSMYLCASSLSRDTAAFFGQGTRLTVV.

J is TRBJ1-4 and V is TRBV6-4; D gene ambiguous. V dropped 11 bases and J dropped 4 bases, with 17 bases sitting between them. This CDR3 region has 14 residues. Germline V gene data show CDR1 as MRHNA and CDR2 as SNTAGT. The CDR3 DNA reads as TGTGCCTCAGCAGTGACCCCTGATAATGAAAAACTGTTTTTT. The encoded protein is CASAVTPDNEKLFF.

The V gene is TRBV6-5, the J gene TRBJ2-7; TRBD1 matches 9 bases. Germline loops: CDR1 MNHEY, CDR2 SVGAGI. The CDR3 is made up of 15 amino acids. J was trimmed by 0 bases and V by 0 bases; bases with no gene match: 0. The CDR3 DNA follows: TGTGCCAGCAGTTACTCGGGACAGGGCTCCTACGAGCAGTACTTC. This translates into CASSYSGQGSYEQYF.

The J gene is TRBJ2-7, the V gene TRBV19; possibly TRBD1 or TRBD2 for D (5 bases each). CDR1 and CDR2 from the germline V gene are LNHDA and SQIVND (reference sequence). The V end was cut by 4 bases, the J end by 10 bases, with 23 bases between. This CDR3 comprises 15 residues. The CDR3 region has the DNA TGTGCCAGTAGTACTCGCACAAGCCCACGAAGGGACCAGTACTTC. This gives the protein CASSTRTSPRRDQYF.

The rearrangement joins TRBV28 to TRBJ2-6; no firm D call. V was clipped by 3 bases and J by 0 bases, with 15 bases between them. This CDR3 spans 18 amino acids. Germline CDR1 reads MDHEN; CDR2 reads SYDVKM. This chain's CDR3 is CASSFRSLRDSGANVLTF. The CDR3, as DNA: TGTGCCAGCAGTTTTCGTTCCCTTCGAGACTCTGGGGCCAACGTCCTGACTTTC.

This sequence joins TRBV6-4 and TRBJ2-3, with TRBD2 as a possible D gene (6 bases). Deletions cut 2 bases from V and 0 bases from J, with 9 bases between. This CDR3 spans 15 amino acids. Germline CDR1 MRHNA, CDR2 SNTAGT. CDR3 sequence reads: CASSDVAGSTDTQYF. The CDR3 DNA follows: TGTGCCAGCAGTGACGTGGCGGGGAGCACAGATACGCAGTATTTT.